The 6 T cell receptor beta chains below were found in one sample sequenced in a study of human T cells and chemical hapten exposure. Time point noted: patch test 2, 6 weeks after DPC sensitization. Treatment defined: therapeutic diphenylcyclopropenone sensitization with weekly scalp DPC. TCRdb ran MiXCR on the RACE reads and lists one entry per CDR3 protein. The table shows about 110,000 distinct CDR3 sequences, with less than 10% occurring only once. This specimen was whole blood, taken in connection with sensitization to the hapten diphenylcyclopropenone (DPC). Receptors originate from a woman between 35 and 50 years old with alopecia areata. Some clones in this sample may be carry-over from other donors' samples.

This clonotype was counted many times. The chain carries TRBV19 and TRBJ2-2, with D perhaps matching TRBD1 (6 bases). This CDR3 has 14 residues. CDR1 LNHDA and CDR2 SQIVND come from the germline V gene (reference sequence). Trimming left V 11 bases short and J 5 bases short, with 18 bases between. CDR3 DNA sequence: TGTGCCCGCCAACAGGGCCGAAGGACCGGGGAGCTGTTTTTT. It encodes CARQQGRRTGELFF.

Many counts were recorded for this clonotype. The chain is built from TRBV2 and TRBJ1-2; D uncertain. The ends were cut back, 3 bases at V and 4 bases at J, with 15 bases in the middle. The CDR3 runs 15 residues. Per germline, CDR1 SNHLY and CDR2 FYNNEI. The CDR3, as DNA: TGTGCCAGCAGTGAGAGGCGTGGTGGGATCTATGGCTACACCTTC. Protein: CASSERRGGIYGYTF.

In its sample, this clonotype was seen many times. This rearrangement joins TRBV7-6 to TRBJ2-7; the D gene is possibly TRBD2 (7 bases). The CDR3 spans 13 residues. V lost 0 bases and J 6 bases, leaving 9 bases between the germline ends. Per the germline V gene, CDR1 is SGHVS and CDR2 is FNYEAQ. This CDR3 reads CASSLAGGREQYF. CDR3 in DNA: TGTGCCAGCAGCTTAGCGGGGGGGCGCGAGCAGTACTTC.

V usage is TRBV4-2 and J usage is TRBJ2-1; 13 nucleotides match TRBD2. V lost 2 bases to trimming and J lost 2 bases; unmatched junction nucleotides: 6. CDR3 length: 18 residues. The germline gives CDR1 LGHNA, CDR2 YNFKEQ. CDR3 sequence reads: CASSQSLGLAGAYNEQFF. In DNA, the CDR3 is TGTGCCAGCAGCCAATCCCTCGGACTAGCGGGGGCCTACAATGAGCAGTTCTTC.

The J gene is TRBJ2-2, the V gene TRBV11-2; 13 nucleotides align to TRBD2. V was pared by 3 bases and J by 4 bases, with 2 bases of the junction left unmatched. CDR1 is SGHAT and CDR2 is FQNNGV in the germline V gene. The CDR3 has 16 residues. In DNA form, the CDR3 reads TGTGCCAGCAGCTTCAGACTAGCGGGGGGCACCGGGGAGCTGTTTTTT. Protein product: CASSFRLAGGTGELFF.

This clonotype has ten or more counts. This chain joins TRBV5-4 and TRBJ2-5; TRBD2 might be the D (5 bases). CDR3 size: 12 residues. Trimming shortened V by 4 bases and J by 9 bases, and 13 bases separated the two germline ends. CDR1 is SGHNT, CDR2 YYREEE, per germline (reference sequence). The CDR3 sequence: CASSPPHGAQYF. In DNA form, the CDR3 reads TGTGCCAGCAGCCCTCCTCACGGGGCCCAGTACTTC.